This T cell receptor beta chain was recovered during a study of T cells after yellow fever vaccination (dated by TCRdb to the late 2010s). Background for the entire study: The SMART-Seq v4 Ultra Low Input RNA kit was used to prepare libraries from fractions with low cell numbers. Two healthy male donors made up the cohort, one aged 18 to 30 years and the other aged 30 to 39 years. To follow T-cell clones before and after primary and booster YFV17D yellow fever vaccination, bulk TCR alpha and beta repertoires were sequenced over time. Blood was drawn at multiple timepoints before and after primary and secondary immunization, with bulk PBMC replicates and cell subsets isolated. Here is what the overall study found, with its caveats: Only a couple of donors were included in the study, so the extent to which the findings can be generalized is limited. Compared with the primary T-cell response, the secondary T-cell response was faster but weaker, reaching its peak on day 5 rather than on day 15. After the booster, most clones that had expanded after primary vaccination were detected again (approximately 95% of CD4 and more than 85% of CD8), suggesting broad maintenance of memory. Because abundant contaminating clonotypes from the bulk population could be contained in FACS-sorted repertoires, computational filtering was required. A small fraction of clonotypes appeared in both the CD4 and CD8 compartments, likely as a result of convergent recombination.

This clonotype was counted many times. Its antigen remains unidentified. Base qualities are not recorded, but no much larger clone differs from it by a single base. TCR cDNA was synthesized by 5'RACE template switching, through which a universal primer site and unique molecular identifiers were introduced. Priming of cDNA synthesis was performed from both the TCR alpha and TCR beta constant segments. Two PCR steps were used to amplify libraries, with sample barcodes and sequencing adapters being added in the second step. Libraries were sequenced on Illumina HiSeq 2500 (2x100 bp) or NovaSeq (2x150 bp). Per the source publication's procedure: MIGEC handled demultiplexing of reads and collapsing into UMI consensus sequences, while MiXCR performed V(D)J alignment. Vaccine-responding clonotypes were defined with edgeR using replicate PBMC samples, requiring FDR below 0.01 and a log2 fold change above 5 up to day 15. Bulk clonotypes were assigned CD4 or CD8 identity according to which sequenced CD4 or CD8 repertoire held them at higher abundance. TCRdb trimmed public reads at Q25 via fastp, called clones via MiXCR and kept in-frame beta chains. For every CDR3 protein sequence, its rows merge into one entry that carries the most common genes and DNA. These V and J calls are TCRdb output, not the study's own analysis. This sample comprises some 110,000 distinct CDR3 sequences, roughly 7.2% of them detected only once. Over 2.5% of the sample goes to the ten largest clones.

Sample treatment or condition, as interpreted from the label and publication: live attenuated yellow fever vaccine strain. A standard Ficoll-Paque protocol was used to isolate PBMCs from peripheral blood. Dynabeads CD4 and CD8 positive selection kits were used to isolate CD4 and CD8 T-cell fractions. RNA was extracted with TriZol from bulk PBMCs, CD4 and CD8 fractions, and dextramer-positive and dextramer-negative fractions. The CDR3 spans 16 residues, from the cysteine through the phenylalanine. The DNA shown is the 48-base CDR3, in frame from base 1. V is reduced by 1 base and J by 8 bases, leaving a spacing of 17 bases between them. The germline V gene provides CDR1 SGHTA and CDR2 FQGNSA.

The chain uses TRBV7-2 and TRBJ2-2; D gene: possibly TRBD1, on 5 matching bases. The TCR was taken from a man in his late teens or twenties who received the YFV17D yellow fever vaccine. Here the sequenced sample was CD4+ T cells sorted from PBMCs, taken 35 to 50 days after the first yellow fever vaccination. The sequenced DNA: TGTGCCAGCAGCTTAGTCTGGACACCACGCGGAGGGGAGCTGTTTTTT. This translates into CASSLVWTPRGGELFF.